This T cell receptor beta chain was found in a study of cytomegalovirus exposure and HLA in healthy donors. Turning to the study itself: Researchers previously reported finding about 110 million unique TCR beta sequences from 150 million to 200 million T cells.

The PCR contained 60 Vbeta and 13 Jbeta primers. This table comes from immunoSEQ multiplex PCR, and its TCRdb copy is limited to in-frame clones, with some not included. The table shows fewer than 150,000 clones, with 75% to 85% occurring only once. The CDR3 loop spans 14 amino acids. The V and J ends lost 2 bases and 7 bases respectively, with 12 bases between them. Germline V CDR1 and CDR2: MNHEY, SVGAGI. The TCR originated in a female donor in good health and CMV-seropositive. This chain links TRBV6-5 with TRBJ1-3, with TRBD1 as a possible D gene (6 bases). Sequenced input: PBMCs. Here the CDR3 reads CASSYRRQDNTIYF. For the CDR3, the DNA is TGTGCCAGCAGTTACCGCCGACAGGACAACACCATATATTTT.